This T cell receptor beta chain was captured by sequencing in a study of beta chain features in type 1 diabetes. Comments on this clone: Its antigen is still unknown.

This CDR3 has 14 residues. Germline CDR1 is MGHRA and CDR2 is YSYEKL. The V gene lost 4 bases and the J gene lost 0 bases, with 10 bases spanning the gap. As every portion of the isolated RNA was reverse transcribed, the sequencing read expressed TCRB transcripts. Libraries were prepared by immunoSEQ multiplex PCR; TCRdb keeps only in-frame clonotypes and omits some of them. The sample lists 640,000 or so clones, around 15% occurring once. Broader study findings: Moderate but significant shortening of TCRB CDR3s was recorded in all four CD4+ subsets from Type 1 diabetes patients.

The clonotype comes from a man younger than 35 with type 1 diabetes. Sequencing was done on a sample of naive CD4+ T cells from blood. The chain couples TRBV4-1 to TRBJ2-7; a weak D match, TRBD2 (5 bases). The CDR3 DNA reads as TGCGCCAGCAGCCCCGGACTTTACTCCTACGAGCAGTACTTC. This sequence encodes CASSPGLYSYEQYF.